Listed here is a single TCR beta chain. Assay: immunoSEQ multiplex PCR; the TCRdb copy retains only in-frame clones and omits some. The data show hundreds of thousands of clones, with 70% to 85% seen just once and under 2% held by the top ten. This sample stems from a study of blood T cell repertoires in COVID-19. The CDR3 has 17 amino acids. The V and J ends lost 0 bases and 3 bases, in that order; junction bases with no gene match: 5. Germline V gives CDR1 LGHDT, CDR2 YNNKEL (reference sequence). The chain carries TRBV3-1 (or the pseudogene TRBV3-2) and TRBJ2-2; 9 bases agree with TRBD1. Sample: peripheral blood. The receptor was isolated from an elderly woman with acute or convalescent COVID-19. CDR3 nucleotides: TGTGCCAGCAGCCAAGATATAGACAGGGGGTACACCGGGGAGCTGTTTTTT. Translation: CASSQDIDRGYTGELFF.